The text below deals with one T cell receptor (beta chain). The data were obtained in a study of T cells in localized non-small cell lung cancer. The data were produced by immunoSEQ multiplex PCR, yet TCRdb's version contains in-frame clones alone and is incomplete. The sample carries some 8,200 clones, less than 60% recorded once. Trimming left V 7 bases short and J 1 base short, with 15 bases between. Germline CDR1 is LNHDA and CDR2 is SQIVND (reference sequence). This CDR3 has 15 residues. The sequenced sample was lymph node tissue, obtained before any cancer treatment. The J gene is TRBJ2-3, the V gene TRBV19, with TRBD1 as a possible D gene (6 bases). The clonotype originates from a male donor at least 60 years old with stage I squamous cell lung carcinoma. CDR3 sequence reads: CASIPTTGRTDTQYF. The CDR3, as DNA: TGTGCCAGTATCCCCACAACAGGGCGCACAGATACGCAGTATTTT.